The T cell receptor (beta chain) under discussion was sequenced for a study of technical replicates of blood from a handful of donors. The CDR3 covers 14 residues. V lost 6 bases and J 1 base, leaving 12 bases between the germline ends. The germline gives CDR1 LNHDA, CDR2 SQIVND (reference sequence). Assay: immunoSEQ multiplex PCR; the TCRdb copy retains only in-frame clones and omits some. The table records 40,000 to 60,000 clones, about 86% of them present only once. The chain recombines TRBV19 with TRBJ1-1; D gene uncertain. This TCR was sampled from a human donor in good health. Some clones in this sample may be carry-over from other donors' samples. Input material: PBMCs. The CDR3 region is CASSYRGSNTEAFF. DNA for the CDR3: TGTGCCAGTAGCTACAGAGGGTCGAACACTGAAGCTTTCTTT.